A selection of T cell receptor beta chains follows, all from one sample in a study of blood T cell repertoires in COVID-19. Assay: immunoSEQ multiplex PCR; the TCRdb copy retains only in-frame clones and omits some. This sample yields a few hundred thousand clones, of which around four fifths are seen a single time; roughly 2.9% belongs to the top ten. The sequenced material came from peripheral blood. The receptors come from a man aged 45 to 65 with active or convalescent COVID-19. Each CDR3 is given with its conserved first and last residue. D genes are given only for firm matches.

j_gene | d_gene | v_gene | CDR3aa | CDR3nt
TRBJ2-3 | NA | TRBV7-2 | CASSLALPDTQYF | TGTGCCAGCAGCTTAGCCCTCCCAGATACGCAGTATTTT
TRBJ2-3 | NA | TRBV18 | CASSPKAGGTDTQYF | TGTGCCAGCTCACCAAAGGCGGGTGGCACAGATACGCAGTATTTT
TRBJ2-1 | NA | TRBV11-2 | CASLSPGLRDNEQFF | TGTGCCAGCCTCAGCCCGGGACTCAGAGACAATGAGCAGTTCTTC
TRBJ1-2 | TRBD1 | TRBV11-2 | CASSHSGTGISGTF | TGTGCCAGCAGCCATTCGGGGACAGGGATTTCTGGCACCTTC
TRBJ2-1 | NA | TRBV5-1 | CASSLQDNEQFF | TGCGCCAGCAGCTTGCAGGACAATGAGCAGTTCTTC
TRBJ1-2 | NA | TRBV11-3 | CASSCRSGGYTF | TGTGCCAGCAGTTGCAGGTCAGGGGGCTACACCTTC
TRBJ2-1 | NA | TRBV14 | CASSHVQSSYNEQFF | TGTGCCAGCAGCCACGTACAGAGCTCCTACAATGAGCAGTTCTTC
TRBJ2-2 | NA | TRBV28 | CASSLYVRGATGELFF | TGTGCCAGCAGCCTTTATGTGCGGGGCGCAACCGGGGAGCTGTTTTTT
TRBJ1-1 | TRBD1 | TRBV27 | CASSLIQGRVTEAFF | TGTGCCAGCAGTTTGATACAGGGGCGCGTCACTGAAGCTTTCTTT
TRBJ2-2 | NA | TRBV28 | CASSERGGRGTGELFF | TGTGCCAGCAGCGAAAGGGGGGGACGGGGCACCGGGGAGCTGTTTTTT
TRBJ1-2 | NA | TRBV24-1 | CATSEGAGFYGYTF | TGTGCCACCAGTGAGGGGGCTGGTTTCTATGGCTACACCTTC